These T cell receptor beta chains were read from a single sample in a study of blood T cell repertoires in COVID-19. Profiling relied on immunoSEQ multiplex PCR, and the TCRdb table lists in-frame clones only, not all of them. The repertoire holds more than 15,000 clones, with more than 75% as singletons. The sample comprised peripheral blood. The receptor source for this set is a man aged 60 to 69 with active or convalescent COVID-19. The CDR3 runs from the conserved cysteine through the conserved F or W. D genes are given only for firm matches.

D gene | J gene | V gene | CDR3 DNA | CDR3 protein
- | TRBJ1-2 | TRBV5-1 | TGCGCCAGCAGCTTGGGAAGGTGGGGGCAGGGTTCCGGCTACACCTTC | CASSLGRWGQGSGYTF
- | TRBJ2-7 | TRBV6-5 | TGTGCCAGCAGTTACTCTCAAGGAGCCACCTACGAGCAGTACTTC | CASSYSQGATYEQYF
TRBD1 | TRBJ1-4 | TRBV27 | TGTGCCAGCCGTGGACAGGGGGCAGAGTCTAATGAAAAACTGTTTTTT | CASRGQGAESNEKLFF
TRBD2 | TRBJ2-1 | TRBV5-1 | TGCGCCAGCAGCTTGGGTGTGGGGGAGGGTGAGCAGTTCTTC | CASSLGVGEGEQFF
- | TRBJ1-5 | TRBV3-1/TRBV3-2 | TGTGCCAGCAGCCAAGCAGTCCATCAGCCCCAGCATTTT | CASSQAVHQPQHF
TRBD1 | TRBJ2-3 | TRBV19 | TGTGCCAGTAAAAACAGGGGGTTTCTTACAGATACGCAGTATTTT | CASKNRGFLTDTQYF
- | TRBJ1-3 | TRBV6-8 | TGTGCCAGCAGGGGAGTCCTTAAATCTGGAAACACCATATATTTT | CASRGVLKSGNTIYF
TRBD2 | TRBJ2-2 | TRBV2 | TGTGCCAGCAGTGCTAGCGGGGGGCTCAACACCGGGGAGCTGTTTTTT | CASSASGGLNTGELFF
TRBD1 | TRBJ1-1 | TRBV24-1 | TGTGCCACCAGTGACTCAAAGGGGACAGGGGGCTTGGCTTTCTTT | CATSDSKGTGGLAFF
TRBD1 | TRBJ1-1 | TRBV19 | TGTGCCAGTAATCCGGGACAGGGATGGCAAATGAACACTGAAGCTTTCTTT | CASNPGQGWQMNTEAFF
- | TRBJ2-2 | TRBV5-1 | TGCGCCAGCAGCTTGTTCTCCACCGGGGAGCTGTTTTTT | CASSLFSTGELFF
- | TRBJ1-1 | TRBV2 | TGTGCCAGCAGTTCAGAAGACAGATACACTGAAGCTTTCTTT | CASSSEDRYTEAFF